Each of the 26 T cell receptor beta chains below was sequenced from the same sample in a study of regulatory T cells in long-lasting Graves disease. CDR3 regions were amplified by Arm-PCR using iRepertoire HTBI primers to build TCR beta libraries. TCRdb itself ran the multiplex PCR reads through MiXCR, one entry per CDR3 protein. Among 560,000 or so distinct CDR3 sequences listed, 16% were seen once. Documented time point: newly diagnosed GD, antithyroid drugs for less than 3 months. Construction of the TCR library relied on RNA isolated from PBMCs. This sample also belongs to another study, concerning T cells in Graves' hyperthyroidism and ophthalmopathy.

The source material was peripheral blood mononuclear cells (PBMCs), sampled at new diagnosis, from a patient treated with antithyroid drugs. Receptor source: a man aged 18 to 29 with Graves disease.

The table lists this clonotype with many counts. V gene TRBV11-2 combines with J gene TRBJ1-6; D is unresolved. CDR3 length equals 15 residues. Between the trimmed V and J ends, which lost 5 bases and 9 bases, there was a span of 17 bases. Germline values: CDR1 SGHAT, CDR2 FQNNGV. DNA for the CDR3: TGTGCCAGCAGCCTTAACGTCCAACTTTCTTCACCCCTCCACTTT. Its protein product is CASSLNVQLSSPLHF.

The rearrangement links TRBV30 to TRBJ2-1, with 9 positions matching TRBD1. The CDR3 runs 18 residues. With 1 base clipped from V and 0 bases from J, the junction kept 10 bases outside the gene matches. Germline loops: CDR1 GTSNPN, CDR2 SVGIG (reference sequence). The CDR3 bases are TGTGCCTGGAGTGGGACAGGGGCCGCCCTCACCTCCTACAATGAGCAGTTCTTC. Its protein product is CAWSGTGAALTSYNEQFF. The whole variable domain, remainder taken from reference TRBV30 and TRBJ2-1, is SQTIHQWPATLVQPVGSPLSLECTVEGTSNPNLYWYRQAAGRGLQLLFYSVGIGQISSEVPQNLSASRPQDRQFILSSKKLLLSDSGFYLCAWSGTGAALTSYNEQFFGPGTRLTVL.

This clonotype was counted ten times or more. The V call is TRBV12-3 or TRBV12-4, the J call TRBJ1-5; 8 bases fit TRBD1. The CDR3 is 15 amino acids. J lost 6 bases, V lost 3 bases, and 7 bases had no gene match. The DNA for the CDR3 is TGTGCCAGCAGTTTGAGCCAGGGGGCTCTTCAGCCCCAGCATTTT. This sequence encodes CASSLSQGALQPQHF.

This clonotype was detected ten times or more. The rearrangement uses TRBV29-1 and TRBJ2-7, with a weak D call TRBD2 (5 bases). V gave up 6 bases and J gave up 0 bases, with 12 bases separating them. This CDR3 comprises 13 residues. Germline V CDR1 and CDR2: SQVTM, ANQGSEA. CDR3 bases: TGCAGCGTACTAGACGAATACTCCTACGAGCAGTACTTC. This gives the protein CSVLDEYSYEQYF.

Comment on this clonotype: A much more abundant neighbour one base away suggests this may be a read error. The chain has TRBV12-3 or TRBV12-4 and TRBJ1-4; D is ambiguous. V gave up 5 bases and J gave up 4 bases, with 11 bases separating them. This CDR3 is 14 amino acids long. In DNA, the CDR3 is TGTGCCAGCAGTCATATGATGGGTAATGAAAAACTGTTTTTT. Translating gives CASSHMMGNEKLFF.

This clonotype has ten or more counts. The rearrangement links TRBV3-1 to TRBJ2-2; 10 bases line up with TRBD2. V trimming: 4 bases; J trimming: 3 bases; junction bases outside the gene matches: 2. This CDR3 has 15 residues. Germline loops: CDR1 LGHDT, CDR2 YNNKEL (reference sequence). CDR3 nucleotides: TGTGCCAGCAGCCCCCTAGCGGGAGACACCGGGGAGCTGTTTTTT. It codes for CASSPLAGDTGELFF.

This clonotype was picked up many times. The chain has TRBV27 and TRBJ2-1; tentative D call: TRBD1 (5 bases). The CDR3 totals 15 residues. The V end lost 5 bases, the J end lost 0 bases, and 11 bases lay between the germline ends. CDR1 and CDR2 from the germline V gene are MNHEY and SMNVEV (reference sequence). The CDR3 loop is CASSVTESSYNEQFF. The CDR3 DNA reads TGTGCCAGCAGTGTGACAGAGAGCTCCTACAATGAGCAGTTCTTC.

The rearrangement joins TRBV10-3 to TRBJ1-1, with D possibly being TRBD1 (6 bases). V lost 6 bases and J 2 bases, leaving 19 bases between the germline ends. This CDR3 contains 16 residues. Germline V CDR1 and CDR2: ENHRY, SYGVKD. This chain's CDR3 is CAISSPPGTQNTEAFF. CDR3 DNA: TGTGCCATCAGCTCCCCCCCCGGGACACAAAACACTGAAGCTTTCTTT.

This clonotype has a handful of counts. J is TRBJ1-5 and V is TRBV19, with TRBD1 as a possible D gene (6 bases). Germline V gene lookup returns CDR1 LNHDA and CDR2 SQIVND (reference sequence). The CDR3 has 15 residues. The ends were cut back, 11 bases at V and 2 bases at J, with 19 bases in the middle. The chain's CDR3 is CASWGRGDGNQPQHF. The CDR3 DNA sequence: TGTGCCTCATGGGGCAGGGGTGATGGCAATCAGCCCCAGCATTTT.

This clonotype came up a few times. V is TRBV20-1 and J is TRBJ2-5; D is possibly TRBD1 (5 bases). Germline V lookup: CDR1 DFQATT, CDR2 SNEGSKA (reference sequence). This CDR3 has 14 residues. With 8 bases removed from V and 5 bases from J, the gap between germline ends came to 21 bases. CDR3 DNA sequence: TGCAGTTGTAGTGGGGCAGAAGGATGGGAGACCCAGTACTTC. The encoded protein is CSCSGAEGWETQYF.

This chain joins TRBV11-1 and TRBJ2-2, with TRBD2 matching 11 bases. This CDR3 comprises 18 residues. CDR1 and CDR2 from the germline V gene are SGHAT and FQDESV (reference sequence). V shed 2 bases and J 5 bases; nucleotides not matched to a gene: 10. The CDR3 region has the DNA TGTGCCAGCAGCTTACTACTAGCGGGAGCTACGGGGACCGGGGAGCTGTTTTTT. Its protein is CASSLLLAGATGTGELFF.

This clonotype was seen at least ten times. The J gene is TRBJ2-5, the V gene TRBV7-9, with D perhaps matching TRBD1 (5 bases). Trimming left V 5 bases short and J 5 bases short, with 9 bases between. CDR3 length: 12 amino acids. CDR1 is SEHNR, CDR2 FQNEAQ, per germline (reference sequence). CDR3 sequence reads: CASSPSGETQYF. Here the CDR3 DNA reads TGTGCCAGCAGCCCTTCAGGGGAGACCCAGTACTTC.

The J gene is TRBJ2-1, the V gene TRBV7-9; D may be TRBD1 (6 bases). Trimming shortened V by 2 bases and J by 3 bases, and 14 bases separated the two germline ends. CDR1 and CDR2 from the germline V gene are SEHNR and FQNEAQ (reference sequence). This CDR3 spans 16 amino acids. CDR3 sequence reads: CASSLTLMDSYNEQFF. The CDR3 DNA sequence: TGTGCCAGCAGCTTAACCCTTATGGACAGCTACAATGAGCAGTTCTTC. The whole variable domain, remainder taken from reference TRBV7-9 and TRBJ2-1, is DTGVSQNPRHKITKRGQNVTFRCDPISEHNRLYWYRQTLGQGPEFLTYFQNEAQLEKSRLLSDRFSAERPKGSFSTLEIQRTEQGDSAMYLCASSLTLMDSYNEQFFGPGTRLTVL.

This chain uses TRBV27 with TRBJ2-1; D unclear. This CDR3 contains 12 residues. Germline V lookup: CDR1 MNHEY, CDR2 SMNVEV (reference sequence). The V gene lost 3 bases and the J gene lost 7 bases, with 7 bases spanning the gap. Here the CDR3 DNA reads TGTGCCAGCAGTTTCGTAGGGAATGAGCAGTTCTTC. As protein: CASSFVGNEQFF.

About this clonotype itself: An end of the junction differs from the germline gene, which may be a read error. The CDR3 here is CASSQDKGWGGNTEAFF. DNA of the CDR3: TGTGCCAGCAGCCAAGACAAGGGGTGGGGGGGTAACACTGAAGCTTTCTTT. This chain uses TRBV5-1 with TRBJ1-1; a weak D match, TRBD1 (5 bases). CDR1 is SGHRS, CDR2 YFSETQ, per germline. The CDR3 is 17 amino acids.

J is TRBJ2-2 and V is TRBV5-6; no clear D. CDR1 SGHDT and CDR2 YYEEEE come from the germline V gene. V was shortened by 5 bases and J by 0 bases, with 11 bases between the two germline ends. CDR3 size: 15 residues. The CDR3 sequence is CASSPGFTNTGELFF. The CDR3 DNA reads as TGTGCCAGCAGTCCCGGGTTCACGAACACCGGGGAGCTGTTTTTT.

Turning to this clonotype: This could be a read error, since a much larger clone is one nucleotide away. V is TRBV20-1 and J is TRBJ2-3; D is possibly TRBD2 (5 bases). CDR3 length: 14 amino acids. Germline V gene lookup returns CDR1 DFQATT and CDR2 SNEGSKA (reference sequence). V dropped 0 bases and J dropped 1 base, with 8 bases sitting between them. DNA for the CDR3: TGCAGTGCTAGAGATACCGGGGGCACAGATACGCAGTATTTT. It translates to CSARDTGGTDTQYF.

The CDR3 here is CASSVGLGANEQFF. The CDR3 coding sequence is TGTGCCAGCAGCGTAGGACTAGGGGCCAATGAGCAGTTCTTC. The chain links TRBV9 to TRBJ2-1, with a tentative D call TRBD2 (6 bases). Per germline, CDR1 SGDLS and CDR2 YYNGEE. The CDR3 spans 14 residues. Trimming took 0 bases from V and 6 from J, leaving 10 bases between them.

This clonotype was seen repeatedly, ten times or more. The chain uses TRBV5-6 and TRBJ1-2; a possible D gene is TRBD1 (6 bases). Germline CDR1 SGHDT, CDR2 YYEEEE. V gave up 1 base and J gave up 3 bases, with 7 bases separating them. The CDR3 totals 13 residues. The CDR3 loop is CASSLNRDYGYTF. Here the CDR3 DNA reads TGTGCCAGCAGCTTGAACAGGGACTATGGCTACACCTTC.

The V call is TRBV28, the J call TRBJ2-7; no clear D gene. The CDR3 loop spans 14 amino acids. V was pared by 4 bases and J by 0 bases, with 10 bases between. Germline-derived CDR1 and CDR2 are MDHEN and SYDVKM. The CDR3 coding sequence is TGTGCCAGCAGTTCGGAAGGGCGCTCCTACGAGCAGTACTTC. Encoded protein: CASSSEGRSYEQYF.

This clonotype has just a few counts. The rearrangement links TRBV20-1 to TRBJ1-1; D may be TRBD1 (5 bases). The V end lost 0 bases, the J end lost 7 bases, and 21 bases lay between the germline ends. This CDR3 region has 16 residues. From germline, CDR1 is DFQATT and CDR2 SNEGSKA (reference sequence). The CDR3 coding sequence is TGCAGTGCTAGAGATCCCCGAGTTGCAGGGCGAGGTGAAGCTTTCTTT. This gives the protein CSARDPRVAGRGEAFF.

This clonotype showed up many times. This chain uses TRBV5-1 with TRBJ2-7; 8 bases fit TRBD1. The V gene's germline CDR1 is SGHRS and CDR2 YFSETQ. The CDR3 contains 13 residues. Unmatched junction bases numbered 9, after V lost 8 bases and J lost 5 bases. In DNA form, the CDR3 reads TGCGCCAGAGTGGACAGGGCGAACCACGAGCAGTACTTC. It yields the protein CARVDRANHEQYF.

This clonotype was recorded many times. This chain's CDR3 is CASSPRRGTYAMGTEAFF. The CDR3, as DNA: TGTGCCAGCAGCCCACGTAGGGGGACATACGCCATGGGCACTGAAGCTTTCTTT. The chain employs TRBV9 and TRBJ1-1; possibly TRBD1 for D (6 bases). The CDR3 is made up of 18 amino acids. Germline V gene lookup returns CDR1 SGDLS and CDR2 YYNGEE. Trimming took 4 bases from V and 4 from J, leaving 26 bases between them.

This clonotype was seen more than once but under ten times. This rearrangement joins TRBV28 to TRBJ1-1; possible D gene TRBD1, 6 bases. The CDR3 loop spans 15 amino acids. Germline values: CDR1 MDHEN, CDR2 SYDVKM. V lost 3 bases and J 0 bases, leaving 11 bases between the germline ends. The CDR3 bases are TGTGCCAGCAGTTTCATCCCAGGGGTGAACACTGAAGCTTTCTTT. Protein product: CASSFIPGVNTEAFF.

The CDR3 loop reads CASSPIVGKERPEAFF. As DNA, the CDR3 is TGTGCCAGCAGCCCCATCGTAGGCAAAGAGAGGCCTGAAGCTTTCTTT. V and J are TRBV6-1 and TRBJ1-1; D is undetermined. The CDR3 extends over 16 amino acids. Trimming removed 6 bases from V and 6 bases from J, with 23 bases in between. CDR1 and CDR2 (germline): MNHNS, SASEGT.

The rearrangement links TRBV5-6 to TRBJ2-3; D remains unclear. The germline gives CDR1 SGHDT, CDR2 YYEEEE. The CDR3 consists of 16 residues. The V gene lost 0 bases and the J gene lost 1 base, with 12 bases spanning the gap. The chain's CDR3 is CASSLAKTARTDTQYF. The DNA of the CDR3 is TGTGCCAGCAGCTTGGCCAAAACAGCACGCACAGATACGCAGTATTTT.